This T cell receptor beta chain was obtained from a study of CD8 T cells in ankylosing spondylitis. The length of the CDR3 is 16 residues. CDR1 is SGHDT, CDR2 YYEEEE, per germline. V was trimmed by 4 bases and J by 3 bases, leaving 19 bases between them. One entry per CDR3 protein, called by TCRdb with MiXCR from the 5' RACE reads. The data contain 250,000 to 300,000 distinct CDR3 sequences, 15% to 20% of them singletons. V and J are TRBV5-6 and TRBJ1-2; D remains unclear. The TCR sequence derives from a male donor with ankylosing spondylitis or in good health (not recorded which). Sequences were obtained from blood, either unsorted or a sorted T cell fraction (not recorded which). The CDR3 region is CASSPGQQAADYGYTF. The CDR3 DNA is TGTGCCAGCAGCCCGGGTCAGCAGGCAGCAGACTATGGCTACACCTTC.